The clone carrying this T cell receptor beta chain showed up just a few times. These data are taken from a study of post-analysis software for immune sequencing data. CDR1 is SGHRS and CDR2 is YFSETQ in the germline V gene. V shed 0 bases, J shed 5 bases, and the junction held 4 bases outside the gene matches. The CDR3 covers 14 residues. The TCR beta cDNA libraries contained unique molecular identifiers. Each CDR3 protein is one row after TCRdb ran MiXCR on the PCR reads. The sample lists over 150,000 distinct CDR3 sequences, about 37% occurring once. Material: blood, obtained after autologous hematopoietic stem cell transplantation. The clonotype originates from a girl aged 10 to 17 with multiple sclerosis. This rearrangement joins TRBV5-1 to TRBJ1-2; 7 bases fit TRBD1. The CDR3 spells CASSLADRLYGYTF. The CDR3 DNA follows: TGCGCCAGCAGCTTGGCGGACAGGTTATATGGCTACACCTTC. Drawing the rest from reference TRBV5-1 and TRBJ1-2, the complete variable domain is KAGVTQTPRYLIKTRGQQVTLSCSPISGHRSVSWYQQTPGQGLQFLFEYFSETQRNKGNFPGRFSGRQFSNSRSEMNVSTLELGDSALYLCASSLADRLYGYTFGSGTRLTVV.